This T cell receptor (beta chain) emerged from a study of Ad26.COV2.S vaccination and SARS-CoV-2 variants. Overall study context: Ad26.COV2.S shots went into the muscle once or twice, 56 days apart.

The CDR3 covers 16 residues. The study's findings and limits: Higher spike-specific TCR breadth was found in vaccine recipients than in placebo recipients. TCR breadth and depth analyses may have underestimated total T cell responses.

Treatment given: some 19 received Ad26.COV2.S at low or high dose, single or two shots; five or six received placebo; per-sample allocation not given. All samples were drawn on day 63, counting from the first vaccine or placebo injection. Whoever gave the sample was an adult aged 18-55 years in Boston. The data were produced by immunoSEQ multiplex PCR, yet TCRdb's version contains in-frame clones alone and is incomplete. This sample has fewer than 800,000 clones, with around 92% found just once. This clone was seen just once. What it recognizes is unknown. The sequence was collected from a person between 18 and 60 years old who received the Ad26.COV2.S COVID-19 vaccine or a placebo. J is TRBJ2-1 and V is TRBV21-1; whether TRBD2, the table's D call, matches the DNA was not checked. TRBV21-1 is given as a pseudogene. Sequences were derived from peripheral blood, sampled in a trial of Ad26.COV2.S vaccine versus placebo. The CDR3 DNA is TGTGCCAGCAGCGCACTAGCGGGGGGGTCCTACAATGAGCAGTTCTTC. Translating it yields CASSALAGGSYNEQFF.